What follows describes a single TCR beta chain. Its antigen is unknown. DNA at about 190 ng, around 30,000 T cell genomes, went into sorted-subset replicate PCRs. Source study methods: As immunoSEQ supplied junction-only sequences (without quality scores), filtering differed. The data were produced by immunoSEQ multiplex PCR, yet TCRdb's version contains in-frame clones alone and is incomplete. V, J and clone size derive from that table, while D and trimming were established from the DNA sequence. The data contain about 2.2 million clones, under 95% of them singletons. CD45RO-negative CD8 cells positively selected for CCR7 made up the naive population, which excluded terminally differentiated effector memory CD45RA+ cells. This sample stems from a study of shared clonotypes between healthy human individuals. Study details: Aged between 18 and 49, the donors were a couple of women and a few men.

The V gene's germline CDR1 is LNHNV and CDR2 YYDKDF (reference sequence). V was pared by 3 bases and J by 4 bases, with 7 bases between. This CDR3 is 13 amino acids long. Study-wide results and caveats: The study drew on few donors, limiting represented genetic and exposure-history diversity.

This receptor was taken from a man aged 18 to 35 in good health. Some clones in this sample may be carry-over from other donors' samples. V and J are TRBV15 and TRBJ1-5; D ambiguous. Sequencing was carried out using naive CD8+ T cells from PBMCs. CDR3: CATSSTGNQPQHF. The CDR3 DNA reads TGTGCCACCAGCAGTACGGGTAATCAGCCCCAGCATTTT.